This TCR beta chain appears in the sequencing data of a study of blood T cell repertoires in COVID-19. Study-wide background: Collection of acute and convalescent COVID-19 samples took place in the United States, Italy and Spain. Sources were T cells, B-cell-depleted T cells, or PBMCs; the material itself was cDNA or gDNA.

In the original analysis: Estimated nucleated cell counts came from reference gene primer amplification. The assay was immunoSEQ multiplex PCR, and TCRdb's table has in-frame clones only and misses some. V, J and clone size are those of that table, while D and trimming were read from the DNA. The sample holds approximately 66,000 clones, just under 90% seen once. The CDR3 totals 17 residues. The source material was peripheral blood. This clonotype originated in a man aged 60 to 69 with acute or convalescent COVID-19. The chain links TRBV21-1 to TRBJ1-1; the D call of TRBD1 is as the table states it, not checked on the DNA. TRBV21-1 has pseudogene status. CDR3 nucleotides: TGTGCCAGCAGCAAAGTTGGCGACAGGGTAGAAGGACCTGAAGCTTTCTTT. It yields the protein CASSKVGDRVEGPEAFF.